This TCR beta chain was profiled in a study of early T cells in non-severe SARS-CoV-2 infection. Findings and limits, study-wide: Matching results from VDJdb favored anti-spike CD8 responses, leaving private and CD4 specificities undetected.

This CDR3 region has 18 residues. Germline V gives CDR1 SGHAT, CDR2 FQNNGV. J gave up 2 bases and V 1 base, and 9 bases lay outside the gene matches. Individual cDNA molecules each received unique molecular identifiers attached to them. TCRdb reprocessed the 5' RACE reads with MiXCR, giving one entry per CDR3 protein. The sample lists 70,000 to 90,000 distinct CDR3 sequences, roughly 12% seen once, with 4% to 5% in the top ten. For this clonotype: What it binds is unknown.

The source is an adult who was a healthcare worker with PCR-confirmed SARS-CoV-2 infection or an uninfected control (not recorded which). Input material: whole blood. The chain joins TRBV11-2 to TRBJ2-1, with 9 bases matching TRBD1. CDR3 nucleotide sequence: TGTGCCAGCAGCTTAGGGGGCGGGGACAGGGAGGCCTACAATGAGCAGTTCTTC. It specifies CASSLGGGDREAYNEQFF.